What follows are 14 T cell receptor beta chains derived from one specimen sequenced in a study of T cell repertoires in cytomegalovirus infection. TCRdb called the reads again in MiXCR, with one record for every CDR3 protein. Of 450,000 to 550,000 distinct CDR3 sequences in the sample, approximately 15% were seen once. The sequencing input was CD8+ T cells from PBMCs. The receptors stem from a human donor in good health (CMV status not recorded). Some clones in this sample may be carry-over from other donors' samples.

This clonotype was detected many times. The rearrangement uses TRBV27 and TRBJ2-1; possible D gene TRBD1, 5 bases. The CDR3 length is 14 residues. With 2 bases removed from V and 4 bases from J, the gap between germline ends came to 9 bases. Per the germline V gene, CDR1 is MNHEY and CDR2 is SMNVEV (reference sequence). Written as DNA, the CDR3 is TGTGCCAGCAGTTTAGCCAGGGCTTACAATGAGCAGTTCTTC. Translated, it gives CASSLARAYNEQFF.

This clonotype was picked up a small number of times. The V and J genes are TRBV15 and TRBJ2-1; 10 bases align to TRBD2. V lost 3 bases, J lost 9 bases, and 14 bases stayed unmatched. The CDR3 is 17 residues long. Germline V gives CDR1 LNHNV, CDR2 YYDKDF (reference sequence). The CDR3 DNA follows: TGTGCCACCAGCAGTCCGTGGTCCCTAGCGGGAGAGACTGAGCAGTTCTTC. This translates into CATSSPWSLAGETEQFF.

CDR3 amino acids: CASSPRVPMEGYTF. The CDR3 nucleotides are TGTGCCAGCAGCCCCCGGGTACCGATGGAGGGCTACACCTTC. The rearrangement joins TRBV9 to TRBJ1-2; no firm D call. The CDR3 spans 14 residues. Germline V gives CDR1 SGDLS, CDR2 YYNGEE. V lost 4 bases and J 8 bases, leaving 18 bases between the germline ends.

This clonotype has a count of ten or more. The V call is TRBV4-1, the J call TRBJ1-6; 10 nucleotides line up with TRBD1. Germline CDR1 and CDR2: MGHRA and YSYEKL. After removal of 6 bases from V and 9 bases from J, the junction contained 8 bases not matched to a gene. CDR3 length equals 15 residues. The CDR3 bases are TGCGCCAGCAGTCCGGGACAGGGGAGCAGTTCACCCCTCCACTTT. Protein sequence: CASSPGQGSSSPLHF.

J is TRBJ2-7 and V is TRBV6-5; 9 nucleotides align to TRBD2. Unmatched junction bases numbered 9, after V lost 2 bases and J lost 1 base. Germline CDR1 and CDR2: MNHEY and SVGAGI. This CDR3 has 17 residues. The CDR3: CASSYQRTSVFSYEQYF. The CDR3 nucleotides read TGTGCCAGCAGTTACCAACGGACTAGCGTGTTTTCCTACGAGCAGTACTTC.

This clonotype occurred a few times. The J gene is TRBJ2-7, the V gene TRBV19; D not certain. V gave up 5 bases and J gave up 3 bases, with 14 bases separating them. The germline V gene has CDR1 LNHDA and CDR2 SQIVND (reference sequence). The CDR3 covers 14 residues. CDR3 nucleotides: TGTGCCAGTAGTCACCAGGACGGCCTCTACGAGCAGTACTTC. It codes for CASSHQDGLYEQYF.

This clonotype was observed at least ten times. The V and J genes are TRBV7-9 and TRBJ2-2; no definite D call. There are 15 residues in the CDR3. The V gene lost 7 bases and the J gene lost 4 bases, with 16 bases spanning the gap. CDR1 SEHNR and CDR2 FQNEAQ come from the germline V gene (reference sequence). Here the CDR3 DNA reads TGTGCCAGCATTATCTCGGACGGTGTCACCGGGGAGCTGTTTTTT. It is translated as CASIISDGVTGELFF.

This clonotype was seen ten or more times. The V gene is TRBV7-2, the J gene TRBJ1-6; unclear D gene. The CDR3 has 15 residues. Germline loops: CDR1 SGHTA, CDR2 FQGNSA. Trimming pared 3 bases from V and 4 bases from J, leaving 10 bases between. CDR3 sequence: CASSLGTPYNSPLHF. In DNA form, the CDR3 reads TGTGCCAGCAGCTTGGGAACCCCTTATAATTCACCCCTCCACTTT.

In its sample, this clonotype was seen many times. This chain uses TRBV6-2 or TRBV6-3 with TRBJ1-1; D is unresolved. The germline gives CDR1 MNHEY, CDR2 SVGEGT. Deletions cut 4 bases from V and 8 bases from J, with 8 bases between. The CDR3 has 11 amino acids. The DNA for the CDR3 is TGTGCCAGCAGTTTCCAAGCGGAAGCTTTCTTT. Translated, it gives CASSFQAEAFF.

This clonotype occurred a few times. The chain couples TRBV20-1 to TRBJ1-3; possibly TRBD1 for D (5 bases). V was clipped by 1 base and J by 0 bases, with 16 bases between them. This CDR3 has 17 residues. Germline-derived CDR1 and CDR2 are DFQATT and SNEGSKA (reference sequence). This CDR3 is CSARAPGTVSSGNTIYF. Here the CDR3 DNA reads TGCAGTGCTAGAGCCCCCGGGACGGTTAGCTCTGGAAACACCATATATTTT.

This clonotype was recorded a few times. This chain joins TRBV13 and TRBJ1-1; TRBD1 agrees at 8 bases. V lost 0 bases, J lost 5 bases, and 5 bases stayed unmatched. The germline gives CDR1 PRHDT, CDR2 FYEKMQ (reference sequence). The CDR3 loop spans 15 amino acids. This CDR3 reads CASSLGLTGGTEAFF. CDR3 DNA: TGTGCCAGCAGCTTAGGCCTAACAGGGGGGACTGAAGCTTTCTTT. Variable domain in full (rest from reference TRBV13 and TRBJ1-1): AAGVIQSPRHLIKEKRETATLKCYPIPRHDTVYWYQQGPGQDPQFLISFYEKMQSDKGSIPDRFSAQQFSDYHSELNMSSLELGDSALYFCASSLGLTGGTEAFFGQGTRLTVV.

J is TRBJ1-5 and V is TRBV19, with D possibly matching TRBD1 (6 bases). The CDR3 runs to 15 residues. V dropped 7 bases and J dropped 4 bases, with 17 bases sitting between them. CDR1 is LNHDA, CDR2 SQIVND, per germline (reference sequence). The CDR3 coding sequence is TGTGCCAGTAAGACGGGACATTTTAGAAATCAGCCCCAGCATTTT. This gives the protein CASKTGHFRNQPQHF.

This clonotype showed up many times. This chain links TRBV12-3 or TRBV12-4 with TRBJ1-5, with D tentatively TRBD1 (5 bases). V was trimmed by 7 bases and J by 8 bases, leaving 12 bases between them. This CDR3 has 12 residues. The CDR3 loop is CASKLGGEPQHF. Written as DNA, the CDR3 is TGTGCCAGCAAACTGGGGGGGGAGCCCCAGCATTTT.

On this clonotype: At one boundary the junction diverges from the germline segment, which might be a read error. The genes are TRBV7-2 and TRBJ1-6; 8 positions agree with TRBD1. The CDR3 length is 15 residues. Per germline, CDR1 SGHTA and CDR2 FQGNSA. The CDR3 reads CSSSLGTGDNSPLHF. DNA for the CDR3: TGTTCCAGCAGCTTAGGGACAGGCGATAATTCACCCCTCCACTTT.